One and the same sample provided the 9 T cell receptor beta chains below, sequenced in a study of blood T cell repertoires in COVID-19 (dated by TCRdb to the early 2020s). Library preparation used the immunoSEQ multiplex PCR assay. TCRdb re-hosts the immuneACCESS table, in-frame sequences only. Its copies lack some clones; in the studies checked, an unresolved V gene accounts for under half of them, and the cause for the rest is not known. Counted in this sample were some 42,000 clones; around nine tenths of them appeared once. Approximately 2.6% of the sample is taken by the ten largest. Sequencing input: peripheral blood. Source of these receptors: a human donor in a cohort sampled during active COVID-19.

The chain is built from TRBV7-9 and TRBJ2-1; 7 bases are a match to TRBD2. Germline V CDR1 and CDR2: SEHNR, FQNEAQ (reference sequence). The CDR3 is 14 residues long. V lost 5 bases, J lost 5 bases, and 6 bases stayed unmatched. CDR3 sequence: CASSISGIHNEQFF. The DNA for the CDR3 is TGTGCCAGCAGCATAAGCGGGATACACAATGAGCAGTTCTTC.

The chain combines TRBV5-8 with TRBJ2-3; D not certain. CDR1 SGHTS and CDR2 YDEGEE come from the germline V gene. V was shortened by 1 base and J by 2 bases, with 5 bases between the two germline ends. The CDR3 is 13 amino acids. CDR3 DNA sequence: TGTGCCAGCAGCTTGCAGAACACAGATACGCAGTATTTT. Protein: CASSLQNTDTQYF.

This rearrangement joins TRBV25-1 to TRBJ1-1; D unresolved. Germline loops: CDR1 MGHDK, CDR2 SYGVNS. This CDR3 has 14 amino acids. V shed 1 base and J shed 1 base, with 7 bases lying between them. The CDR3 reads CASSESAGNTEAFF. CDR3 coding DNA: TGTGCCAGCAGTGAATCCGCGGGGAACACTGAAGCTTTCTTT.

This clone was observed a single time. CDR3 protein: CASKPEGVNTGELFF. The CDR3 DNA is TGTGCCAGCAAACCCGAGGGAGTGAACACCGGGGAGCTGTTTTTT. The rearrangement uses TRBV6-6 and TRBJ2-2, with D perhaps matching TRBD2 (5 bases). Germline CDR1 MNHNY, CDR2 SVGAGI (reference sequence). The CDR3 extends over 15 amino acids. V lost 7 bases to trimming and J lost 1 base, with 13 bases between them.

The gene calls are TRBV7-8 and TRBJ2-5; 11 bases are a match to TRBD1. Germline values: CDR1 SGHVS, CDR2 FQNEAQ. The trim removed 5 bases at V and 4 bases at J, leaving 6 bases unmatched. CDR3 length: 15 amino acids. CDR3 protein: CASSVRDRGAETQYF. CDR3 DNA: TGTGCCAGCAGCGTCCGGGACAGGGGGGCAGAGACCCAGTACTTC.

V is TRBV5-6 and J is TRBJ2-5, with 13 bases lining up with TRBD2. Per the germline V gene, CDR1 is SGHDT and CDR2 is YYEEEE. The CDR3 runs 14 residues. The ends lost 7 bases at V and 1 base at J; junction bases unmatched: 1. CDR3 region: CASGLAGVQETQYF. The CDR3 nucleotides read TGTGCCAGCGGACTAGCGGGGGTCCAAGAGACCCAGTACTTC.

The CDR3 region is CASSEAGLAGVEQYF. CDR3 bases: TGTGCCAGCAGCGAAGCGGGACTAGCGGGGGTTGAGCAGTACTTC. The chain links TRBV9 to TRBJ2-7, with 14 bases fitting TRBD2. From germline, CDR1 is SGDLS and CDR2 YYNGEE. This CDR3 comprises 15 residues. V trimming: 3 bases; J trimming: 7 bases; junction bases outside the gene matches: 6.

The chain uses TRBV27 and TRBJ1-3; D gene ambiguous. Germline values: CDR1 MNHEY, CDR2 SMNVEV (reference sequence). There are 13 residues in the CDR3. With 6 bases removed from V and 0 bases from J, the gap between germline ends came to 6 bases. Written as DNA, the CDR3 is TGTGCCAGCAGCCCTAACTCTGGAAACACCATATATTTT. Amino acids: CASSPNSGNTIYF.

The gene calls are TRBV5-4 and TRBJ2-2; possible D gene TRBD1, 6 bases. CDR1 is SGHNT and CDR2 is YYREEE in the germline V gene (reference sequence). The CDR3 is made up of 16 amino acids. V lost 3 bases, J lost 0 bases, and 12 bases lay in between. For the CDR3, the DNA is TGTGCCAGCAGCTCGATCTGGACAGCGAACACCGGGGAGCTGTTTTTT. As protein: CASSSIWTANTGELFF.